The T cell receptor beta chain described here comes from a study of cytomegalovirus exposure and HLA in healthy donors. General study findings and limits: Cytomegalovirus association was listed for about 170 TCR beta chains. The majority of CMV-associated TCR beta chains were reported as apparently HLA-restricted in a later analysis.

Looked up from germline, CDR1 is PRHDT and CDR2 is FYEKMQ (reference sequence). The junction had 11 bases not matched to a gene; V was cut back by 1 base and J by 3 bases. The CDR3 contains 17 residues. PCR involved 60 Vbeta and 13 Jbeta primers. TCRdb's copy holds only in-frame clones and misses some; the assay was immunoSEQ multiplex PCR. The sample lists 150,000 or so clones; 80% were seen once. This clone has only one observation. Its cognate antigen is unknown. The V and J genes are TRBV13 and TRBJ2-7; 8 bases are shared with TRBD1. Sample: PBMCs. The sequence was collected from a woman aged 40 to 50 in good health and CMV-seropositive. The CDR3 DNA reads TGTGCCAGCAGCTTAGTTTTACGAGGGACAGGAGACTACGAGCAGTACTTC. The encoded protein is CASSLVLRGTGDYEQYF.